This T cell receptor beta chain was sequenced for a study of blood T cell repertoires in COVID-19. About the study: Whether acute or convalescent, the COVID-19 samples came from the United States, Italy and Spain. Sources were T cells, B-cell-depleted T cells, or PBMCs; the material itself was cDNA or gDNA.

The V end lost 3 bases, the J end lost 5 bases, and 13 bases lay between the germline ends. Looked up from germline, CDR1 is MNHNS and CDR2 is SASEGT. The CDR3 extends over 15 amino acids. In the authors' workflow: Estimated nucleated cell counts came from reference gene primer amplification. Generated by immunoSEQ multiplex PCR, the TCRdb table keeps only in-frame clones and is missing some. V and J calls and clone size are given by that table; D and trimming were obtained from the DNA. The table records roughly 250,000 clones, under 85% of them present only once. This sequence was found in a middle-aged woman with active or convalescent COVID-19. This chain connects TRBV6-1 to TRBJ1-4; the D gene is possibly TRBD1 (6 bases). The sample comprised peripheral blood. CDR3 in amino acids: CASSDGGRENEKLFF. The DNA of the CDR3 is TGTGCCAGCAGTGATGGGGGCAGGGAGAATGAAAAACTGTTTTTT.